The 3 T cell receptor beta chains below all came from one sample that was sequenced in a study of blood T cell repertoires in COVID-19. The repertoire was sequenced with immunoSEQ multiplex PCR; TCRdb's copy has only in-frame clones and lacks some. Altogether some 260,000 clones are present, 88% being singletons, with the ten largest covering roughly 0.8%. The sequenced material came from peripheral blood. These receptors were taken from a woman aged 30 to 39 with acute or convalescent COVID-19.

The DNA for the CDR3 is TGCGCCAGCAGCCAAGCCTTTGTTAGACACCTGAACACTGAAGCTTTCTTT. The encoded protein is CASSQAFVRHLNTEAFF. V is TRBV4-1 and J is TRBJ1-1, with unresolved D. Trimming took off 1 base at V and 0 bases at J, with 15 bases between the two ends. This CDR3 is built from 17 residues. Germline V gene lookup returns CDR1 MGHRA and CDR2 YSYEKL.

The J gene is TRBJ2-7, the V gene TRBV9, with 9 bases fitting TRBD2. With V trimmed by 0 bases and J by 3 bases, 4 bases remained unmatched. CDR3 length equals 15 residues. CDR1 and CDR2 from the germline V gene are SGDLS and YYNGEE. This CDR3 is CASSVGNSGSYEQYF. The CDR3 DNA reads as TGTGCCAGCAGCGTAGGAAATAGCGGGAGCTACGAGCAGTACTTC.

This chain uses TRBV25-1 with TRBJ2-1; 11 nucleotides agree with TRBD1. The V gene end was trimmed by 6 bases and the J gene end by 8 bases; junction bases not matched to a gene: 9. Germline V CDR1 and CDR2: MGHDK, SYGVNS. CDR3 length: 15 residues. CDR3 sequence (DNA): TGTGCCAGCAGGGGTGGACAGGGGGCGCACGATGAGCAGTTCTTC. The encoded protein is CASRGGQGAHDEQFF.